This TCR beta chain was identified in a study of blood T cell repertoires in COVID-19. The protocol was immunoSEQ multiplex PCR, while the TCRdb copy is restricted to in-frame clones and leaves out a portion. Of fewer than 350,000 clones in the sample, 81% were seen once. The V gene lost 6 bases and the J gene lost 4 bases, with 12 bases spanning the gap. The length of the CDR3 is 13 residues. From germline, CDR1 is MNHEY and CDR2 SVGAGI. J is TRBJ1-2 and V is TRBV6-5; the D gene is possibly TRBD1 (6 bases). The sequenced sample consisted of peripheral blood. The sequence was collected from a woman aged 55-70 years with active or convalescent COVID-19. In DNA, the CDR3 is TGTGCCAGCAGACCAGGGGAGGGCTATGGCTACACCTTC. Amino acid sequence: CASRPGEGYGYTF.